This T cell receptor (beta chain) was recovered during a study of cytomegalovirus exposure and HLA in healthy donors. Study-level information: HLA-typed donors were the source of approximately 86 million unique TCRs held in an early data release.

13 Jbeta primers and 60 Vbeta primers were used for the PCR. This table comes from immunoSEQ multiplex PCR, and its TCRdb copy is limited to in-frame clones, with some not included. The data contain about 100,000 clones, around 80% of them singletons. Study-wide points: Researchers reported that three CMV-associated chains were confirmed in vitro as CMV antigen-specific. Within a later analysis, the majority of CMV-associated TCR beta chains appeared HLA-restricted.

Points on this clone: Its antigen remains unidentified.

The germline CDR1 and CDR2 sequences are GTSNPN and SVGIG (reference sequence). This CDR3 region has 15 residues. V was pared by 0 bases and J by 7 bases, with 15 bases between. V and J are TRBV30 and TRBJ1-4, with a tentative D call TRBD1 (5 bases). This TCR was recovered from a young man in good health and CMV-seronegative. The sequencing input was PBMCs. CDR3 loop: CAWSVKAGLAEKLFF. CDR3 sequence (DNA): TGTGCCTGGAGTGTAAAGGCAGGGTTGGCTGAAAAACTGTTTTTT.